This T cell receptor beta chain came from a study of identical twins. Study-level points and caveats: Zero-insertion results could be subject to partial confounding by invariant MAIT and iNKT cells. Out-of-frame sharing of TCR alpha in monozygotic twins was underestimated by models. Out-of-frame alpha sequences common to twins exhibited a surplus of low generation probability.

The CDR3 totals 14 residues. V was pared by 8 bases and J by 2 bases, with 15 bases between. Germline CDR1 is MNHEY and CDR2 is SVGEGT. There were only healthy Caucasians among the donors. TCRdb called the 5' RACE reads again in MiXCR, with one record for every CDR3 protein. This sample has approximately 590,000 distinct CDR3 sequences; just under 10% occur once, and the top ten carry around 3.2%. This clonotype occurred a few times. Its antigen is still unknown. These records were also assigned to another study, of yellow fever vaccine responses in identical twins.

This chain connects TRBV6-2 or TRBV6-3 to TRBJ2-5; D is possibly TRBD1 (5 bases). Sequenced input: PBMCs. The clonotype was recovered from a young woman in good health. CDR3 DNA sequence: TGTGCCAGCCAGGGAAGGCAGCAGCAAGAGACCCAGTACTTC. It is translated as CASQGRQQQETQYF.